This T cell receptor (beta chain) was observed in a study of tumor and adjacent non-tumor tissue in lung cancer. Study information: Aged roughly 31 to 80 years, patients included roughly 10 men and about 5 women with stage I to III disease. Study-level results: Higher tumor TCR diversity was associated with shorter survival. Tumor tissue had significantly higher TCR diversity than normal lung.

A modified ARM-PCR protocol with three rounds of nested PCR amplified TCRbeta. TCRdb re-analysed the multiplex PCR reads in MiXCR, keeping a single row per CDR3 protein. The sample comprises roughly 66,000 distinct CDR3 sequences, 73% of which are singletons, and about 28% rests with the top ten. This sample's RNA came from whole unsorted tissue. Donors were chemotherapy-naive, newly diagnosed lung cancer surgical patients in China, August–late 2014. Germline loops: CDR1 SGHNT, CDR2 YYREEE (reference sequence). This CDR3 contains 15 residues. V lost 4 bases, J lost 5 bases, and 5 bases stayed unmatched. Comments on this clonotype: What it recognizes is unknown.

V and J are TRBV5-4 and TRBJ2-1; 11 bases fit TRBD2. The receptor comes from a man aged 60 to 75 with non-small cell lung cancer. The specimen sequenced was lung tumor tissue. The chain's CDR3 is CASSRLAGRHNEQFF. Here the CDR3 DNA reads TGTGCCAGCAGCCGACTAGCGGGGAGACACAATGAGCAGTTCTTC.